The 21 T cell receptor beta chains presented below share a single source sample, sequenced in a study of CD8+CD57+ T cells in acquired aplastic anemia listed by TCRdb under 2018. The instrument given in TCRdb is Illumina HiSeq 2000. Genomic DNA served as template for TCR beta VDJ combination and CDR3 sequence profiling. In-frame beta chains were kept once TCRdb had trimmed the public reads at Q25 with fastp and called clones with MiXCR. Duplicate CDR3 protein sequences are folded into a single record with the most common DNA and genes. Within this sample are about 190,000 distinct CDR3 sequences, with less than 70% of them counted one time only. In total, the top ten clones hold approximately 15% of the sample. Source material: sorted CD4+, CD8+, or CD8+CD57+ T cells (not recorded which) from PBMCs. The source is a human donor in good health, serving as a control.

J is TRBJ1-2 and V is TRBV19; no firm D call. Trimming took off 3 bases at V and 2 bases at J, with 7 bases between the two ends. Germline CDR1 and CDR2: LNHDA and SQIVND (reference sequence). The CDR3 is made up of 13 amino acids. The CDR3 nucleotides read TGTGCCAGTAGTATGGGAGAGAACTATGGCTACACCTTC. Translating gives CASSMGENYGYTF.

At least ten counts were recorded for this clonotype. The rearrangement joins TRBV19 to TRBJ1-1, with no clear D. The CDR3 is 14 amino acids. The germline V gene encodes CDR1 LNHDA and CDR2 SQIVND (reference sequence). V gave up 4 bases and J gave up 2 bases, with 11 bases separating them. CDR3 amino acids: CASSRAGINTEAFF. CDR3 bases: TGTGCCAGTAGTAGGGCGGGGATCAACACTGAAGCTTTCTTT.

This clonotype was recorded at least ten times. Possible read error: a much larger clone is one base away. In DNA, the CDR3 is TGTGCCAGCGGCCAGTCGAACTATGGCTACACCTTC. Translating gives CASGQSNYGYTF. V and J are TRBV7-2 and TRBJ1-2; D ambiguous. Trimming took off 8 bases at V and 2 bases at J, with 9 bases between the two ends. Germline V gene lookup returns CDR1 SGHTA and CDR2 FQGNSA. This CDR3 region has 12 residues.

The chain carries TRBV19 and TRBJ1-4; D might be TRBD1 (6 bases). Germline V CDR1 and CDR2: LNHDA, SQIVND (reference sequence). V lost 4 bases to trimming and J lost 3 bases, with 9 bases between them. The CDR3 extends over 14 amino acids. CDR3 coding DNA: TGTGCCAGTAGTAGGGACATATCTAATGAAAAACTGTTTTTT. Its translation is CASSRDISNEKLFF.

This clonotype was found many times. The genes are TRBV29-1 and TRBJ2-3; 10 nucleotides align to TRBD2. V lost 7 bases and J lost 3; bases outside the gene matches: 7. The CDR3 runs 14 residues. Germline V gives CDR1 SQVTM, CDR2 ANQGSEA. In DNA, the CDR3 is TGCAGCGGCTGCCTAGCGGGGGCAACAGATACGCAGTATTTT. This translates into CSGCLAGATDTQYF.

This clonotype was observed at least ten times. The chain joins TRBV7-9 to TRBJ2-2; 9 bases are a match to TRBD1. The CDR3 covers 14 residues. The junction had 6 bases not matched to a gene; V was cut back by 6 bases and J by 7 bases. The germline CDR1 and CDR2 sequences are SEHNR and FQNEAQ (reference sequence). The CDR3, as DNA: TGTGCCAGCAGACCGGGACAGGGAAACGGGGAGCTGTTTTTT. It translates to CASRPGQGNGELFF.

The CDR3 DNA reads TGCAGTGCTAGAGGTTGGATACAGGGTAGCGAGCAGTACTTC. Protein product: CSARGWIQGSEQYF. This chain links TRBV20-1 with TRBJ2-7; D perhaps matches TRBD1 (6 bases). Germline V CDR1 and CDR2: DFQATT, SNEGSKA (reference sequence). Trimming left V 1 base short and J 6 bases short, with 16 bases between. The CDR3 has 14 residues.

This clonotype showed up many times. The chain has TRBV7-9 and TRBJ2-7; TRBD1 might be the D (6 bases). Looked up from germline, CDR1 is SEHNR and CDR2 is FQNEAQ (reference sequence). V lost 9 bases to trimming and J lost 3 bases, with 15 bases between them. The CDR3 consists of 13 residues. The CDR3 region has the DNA TGTGCCAGTTCCCGACAGGACAACTACGAGCAGTACTTC. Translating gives CASSRQDNYEQYF.

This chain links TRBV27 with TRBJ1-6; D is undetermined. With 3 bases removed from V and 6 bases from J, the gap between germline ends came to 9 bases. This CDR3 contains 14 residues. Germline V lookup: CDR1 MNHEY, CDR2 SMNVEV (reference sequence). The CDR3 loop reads CASSFRQTNSPLHF. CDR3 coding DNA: TGTGCCAGCAGTTTCCGGCAGACTAATTCACCCCTCCACTTT.

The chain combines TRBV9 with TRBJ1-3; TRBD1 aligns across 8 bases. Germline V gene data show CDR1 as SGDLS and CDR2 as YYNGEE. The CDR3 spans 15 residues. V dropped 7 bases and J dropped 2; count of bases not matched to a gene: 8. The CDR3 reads CASSPDRGPGNTIYF. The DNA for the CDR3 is TGTGCCAGCTCACCTGACAGGGGCCCTGGAAACACCATATATTTT.

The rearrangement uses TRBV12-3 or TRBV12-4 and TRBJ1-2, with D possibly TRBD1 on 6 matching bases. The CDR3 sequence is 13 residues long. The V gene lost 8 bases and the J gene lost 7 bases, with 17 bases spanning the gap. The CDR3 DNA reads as TGTGCCAGCGGATCGGGACAAGGATTTGGCTACACCTTC. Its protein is CASGSGQGFGYTF.

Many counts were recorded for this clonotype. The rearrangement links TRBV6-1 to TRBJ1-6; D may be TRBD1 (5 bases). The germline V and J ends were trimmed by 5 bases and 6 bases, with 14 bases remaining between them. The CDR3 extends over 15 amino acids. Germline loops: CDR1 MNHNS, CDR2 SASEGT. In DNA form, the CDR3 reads TGTGCCAGCAGTATGGACCGGGACGGTAATTCACCCCTCCACTTT. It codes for CASSMDRDGNSPLHF.

For the CDR3, the DNA is TGCGCCAGCAGCTTGGGCAACGGCGAGGGTTACGAGCAGTACTTC. It encodes CASSLGNGEGYEQYF. This chain connects TRBV5-1 to TRBJ2-7; TRBD2 might be the D (5 bases). This CDR3 comprises 15 residues. From germline, CDR1 is SGHRS and CDR2 YFSETQ. V was shortened by 0 bases and J by 4 bases, with 14 bases between the two germline ends.

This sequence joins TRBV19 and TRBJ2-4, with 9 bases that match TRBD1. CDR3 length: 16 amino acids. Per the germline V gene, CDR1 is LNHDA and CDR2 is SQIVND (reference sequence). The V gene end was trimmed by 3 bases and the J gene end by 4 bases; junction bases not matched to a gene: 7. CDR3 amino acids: CASSMGSGTGKNIQYF. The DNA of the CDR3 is TGTGCCAGTAGTATGGGGAGCGGGACAGGGAAAAACATTCAGTACTTC. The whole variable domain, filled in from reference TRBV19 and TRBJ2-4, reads DGGITQSPKYLFRKEGQNVTLSCEQNLNHDAMYWYRQDPGQGLRLIYYSQIVNDFQKGDIAEGYSVSREKKESFPLTVTSAQKNPTAFYLCASSMGSGTGKNIQYFGAGTRLSVL.

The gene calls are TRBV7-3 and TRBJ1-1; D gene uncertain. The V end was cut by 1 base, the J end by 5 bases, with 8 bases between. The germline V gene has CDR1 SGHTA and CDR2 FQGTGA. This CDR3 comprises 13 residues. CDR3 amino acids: CASSLKATTEAFF. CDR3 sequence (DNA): TGTGCCAGCAGCTTAAAGGCCACTACTGAAGCTTTCTTT.

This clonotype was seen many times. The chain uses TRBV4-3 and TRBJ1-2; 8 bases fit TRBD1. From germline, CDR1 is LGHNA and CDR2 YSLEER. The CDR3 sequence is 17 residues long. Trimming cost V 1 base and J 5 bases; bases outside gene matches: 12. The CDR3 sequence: CASSQAPAGTGGYGYTF. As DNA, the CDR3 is TGCGCCAGCAGCCAAGCCCCGGCCGGGACAGGAGGATATGGCTACACCTTC.

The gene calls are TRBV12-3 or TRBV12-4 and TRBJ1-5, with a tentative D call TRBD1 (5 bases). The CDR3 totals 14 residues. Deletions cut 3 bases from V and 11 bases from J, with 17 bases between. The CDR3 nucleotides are TGTGCCAGCAGTTTTAGCGGGGGGAGAGAGACCCAGCATTTT. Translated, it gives CASSFSGGRETQHF.

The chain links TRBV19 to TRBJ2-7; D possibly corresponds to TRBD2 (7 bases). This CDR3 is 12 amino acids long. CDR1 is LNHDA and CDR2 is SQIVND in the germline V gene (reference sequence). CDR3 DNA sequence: TGTGCTAGGTGGGGGGGCGCGTACGAGCAGTACTTC. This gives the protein CARWGGAYEQYF.

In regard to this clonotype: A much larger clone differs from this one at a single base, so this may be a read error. The CDR3 loop reads CASSFGGGEKLVF. Here the CDR3 DNA reads TGTGCCAGCAGTTTTGGGGGGGGGGAAAAACTGGTTTTT. The chain joins TRBV12-3 or TRBV12-4 to TRBJ1-4, with D possibly TRBD1 on 5 matching bases. This CDR3 has 13 amino acids.

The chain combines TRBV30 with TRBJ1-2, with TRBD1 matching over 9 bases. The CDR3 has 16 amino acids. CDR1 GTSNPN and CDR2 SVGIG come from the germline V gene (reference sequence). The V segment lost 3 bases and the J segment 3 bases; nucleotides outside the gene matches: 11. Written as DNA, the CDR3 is TGTGCCTGGAGCCCACAGGGGGACAGGGTTTACTATGGCTACACCTTC. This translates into CAWSPQGDRVYYGYTF.

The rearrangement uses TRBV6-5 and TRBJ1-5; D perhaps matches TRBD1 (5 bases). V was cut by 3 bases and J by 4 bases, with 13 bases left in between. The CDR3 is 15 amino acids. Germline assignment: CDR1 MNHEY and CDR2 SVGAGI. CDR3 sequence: CASSYVRGGNQPQHF. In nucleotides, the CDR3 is TGTGCCAGCAGTTATGTTAGGGGAGGTAATCAGCCCCAGCATTTT.